The 11 T cell receptor beta chains below come from one sample, sequenced in a study of neurological immune-mediated disorders (dated by TCRdb to the late 2010s). The sample's time point label is to be understood as: longitudinal time-point 3. Library prep was done by 5' RACE. The sequencer was an Illumina HiSeq 2500. The public sequencing data were trimmed at Q25 with fastp and processed into clonotypes with MiXCR by TCRdb, which kept only in-frame beta chains. Here each entry gathers all rows of one CDR3 protein and keeps the most common genes and DNA. The sample table lists over 90,000 distinct CDR3 sequences, 10% to 14% of them with a count of one. The ten largest clonotypes hold under 4% of the sample. Sequenced sample: PBMCs. These receptors were collected from a female donor with HTLV-1-associated myelopathy (HAM/TSP).

This clonotype was counted ten times or more. The chain carries TRBV12-3 or TRBV12-4 and TRBJ1-1, with a tentative D call TRBD1 (5 bases). The CDR3 covers 14 residues. Trimming took 4 bases from V and 4 from J, leaving 13 bases between them. The CDR3 region is CASSWGGGSTEAFF. DNA of the CDR3: TGTGCCAGCAGTTGGGGCGGGGGATCCACTGAAGCTTTCTTT.

Many counts were recorded for this clonotype. The J gene is TRBJ2-1, the V gene TRBV5-1; D is unclear. The CDR3 spans 13 residues. Per the germline V gene, CDR1 is SGHRS and CDR2 is YFSETQ. V lost 5 bases to trimming and J lost 6 bases, with 12 bases between them. CDR3 loop: CASSVIPSNEQFF. The DNA for the CDR3 is TGCGCCAGCAGTGTTATCCCCTCCAATGAGCAGTTCTTC.

This clonotype was observed a few times. The gene calls are TRBV9 and TRBJ2-1; the D is unclear. This CDR3 spans 13 amino acids. Germline V gene lookup returns CDR1 SGDLS and CDR2 YYNGEE. Trimming shortened V by 0 bases and J by 12 bases, and 13 bases separated the two germline ends. The CDR3 DNA is TGTGCCAGCAGCGTAGGACAAAACCACCTGCAGTTCTTC. Residues: CASSVGQNHLQFF. The whole variable domain, remainder taken from reference TRBV9 and TRBJ2-1, is DSGVTQTPKHLITATGQRVTLRCSPRSGDLSVYWYQQSLDQGLQFLIQYYNGEERAKGNILERFSAQQFPDLHSELNLSSLELGDSALYFCASSVGQNHLQFFGPGTRLTVL.

In its sample, this clonotype was seen many times. The rearrangement joins TRBV2 to TRBJ2-3; TRBD2 agrees at 9 bases. V was clipped by 3 bases and J by 3 bases; unmatched bases: 1. The CDR3 is 14 residues long. Germline values: CDR1 SNHLY, CDR2 FYNNEI. The CDR3 DNA sequence: TGTGCCAGCAGTGAGCTAGCGGGGACAGATACGCAGTATTTT. The encoded protein is CASSELAGTDTQYF.

This clonotype was observed many times. The chain carries TRBV12-3 or TRBV12-4 and TRBJ2-3; D is possibly TRBD1 (6 bases). V was cut by 2 bases and J by 0 bases, with 9 bases left in between. This CDR3 comprises 15 residues. The CDR3 is CASSLFGTSTDTQYF. The CDR3 coding sequence is TGTGCCAGCAGTTTATTTGGGACAAGCACAGATACGCAGTATTTT.

In the case of this clonotype: A clone one base away is much larger, so this may be a read error. The rearrangement joins TRBV27 to TRBJ2-5; TRBD2 aligns across 7 bases. The germline V gene encodes CDR1 MNHEY and CDR2 SMNVEV (reference sequence). The CDR3 loop spans 13 amino acids. CDR3 residues: CSSSPSGVETQYF. The DNA for the CDR3 is TGTTCCAGCAGCCCAAGCGGGGTCGAGACCCAGTACTTC.

This clonotype was detected many times. The chain uses TRBV5-1 and TRBJ2-1, with D maybe TRBD2 (5 bases). This CDR3 has 15 amino acids. The V and J ends lost 4 bases and 7 bases respectively, with 18 bases between them. Germline lookup yields CDR1 SGHRS and CDR2 YFSETQ. The chain's CDR3 is CASSPGFGDPNEQFF. CDR3 nucleotide sequence: TGCGCCAGCAGCCCCGGCTTCGGGGATCCGAATGAGCAGTTCTTC.

This clonotype has ten or more counts. The chain combines TRBV28 with TRBJ2-4, with 8 bases aligning to TRBD2. The CDR3 loop spans 13 amino acids. Germline lookup yields CDR1 MDHEN and CDR2 SYDVKM. Losses at the gene ends were 7 bases for V and 3 bases for J; bases not matched to a gene: 2. CDR3 sequence (DNA): TGTGCCAGCACCGGGGGGGGCAAAAACATTCAGTACTTC. Protein sequence: CASTGGGKNIQYF.

This clonotype was observed at least ten times. The genes are TRBV5-1 and TRBJ2-7; possible D gene TRBD2, 6 bases. Between the trimmed V and J ends, which lost 4 bases and 3 bases, there was a span of 17 bases. Germline CDR1 and CDR2: SGHRS and YFSETQ. This CDR3 comprises 15 residues. In nucleotides, the CDR3 is TGCGCCAGCAGCCCCGACGCCGGGACTCACTACGAGCAGTACTTC. Protein product: CASSPDAGTHYEQYF.

The chain links TRBV29-1 to TRBJ2-7, with D perhaps matching TRBD1 (6 bases). The germline V and J ends were trimmed by 1 base and 2 bases, with 12 bases remaining between them. Germline CDR1 is SQVTM and CDR2 is ANQGSEA. The CDR3 sequence is 14 residues long. The CDR3 DNA sequence: TGCAGCGTTGAAGCCCTCGACAGGCCCTACGAGCAGTACTTC. As protein: CSVEALDRPYEQYF.

In the case of this clonotype: A much larger clonotype is one base distant, so this may be a read error. The V call is TRBV10-3, the J call TRBJ2-3; D is unresolved. The CDR3 covers 12 residues. From germline, CDR1 is ENHRY and CDR2 SYGVKD. Trimming cost V 0 bases and J 4 bases, with 2 bases left between them. CDR3 sequence (DNA): TGTGCCATCAGTGAGTCCTCAGATACGCAGTATTTT. This translates into CAISESSDTQYF.